Listed here are 30 T cell receptor beta chains from one sample, sequenced in a study of tumor and adjacent non-tumor tissue in lung cancer. No cell sorting was done before RNA was extracted from the tissue. A modified ARM-PCR protocol with three rounds of nested PCR amplified TCRbeta. TCRdb itself ran the multiplex PCR reads through MiXCR, one entry per CDR3 protein. The data hold roughly 200,000 distinct CDR3 sequences, with 60% to 75% observed a single time. Material: lung tumor tissue. All receptors derive from a man aged 55 to 70 with non-small cell lung cancer.

In its sample, this clonotype was seen a few times. A much larger clone differs by one base, so this may be a read error. The genes are TRBV5-6 and TRBJ2-3, with a possible D match to TRBD1 (6 bases). Germline-derived CDR1 and CDR2 are SGHDT and YYEEEE. The CDR3 runs 15 residues. CDR3: CASSKDRFLTGTQYF. The CDR3 DNA follows: TGTGCCAGCAGCAAAGACAGGTTCCTCACAGGTACGCAGTATTTT.

Note on this clonotype: Since the CDR3 does not end with the conserved phenylalanine or tryptophan, this likely comes from a read error. The chain uses TRBV29-1 and TRBJ1-3; 7 bases map to TRBD1. This CDR3 is built from 15 residues. Trimming cost V 5 bases and J 1 base; bases outside gene matches: 8. Germline lookup yields CDR1 SQVTM and CDR2 ANQGSEA. CDR3 sequence: CSVQSSQGSGNTIYL. The DNA of the CDR3 is TGCAGCGTTCAGTCCTCACAGGGGTCTGGAAACACCATATATCTT.

Comment on this clonotype: Relative to the germline gene, one junction end is altered; a read error may explain this. V gene TRBV4-2 combines with J gene TRBJ2-2; D gene unclear. The CDR3 contains 13 residues. Per germline, CDR1 LGHNA and CDR2 YNFKEQ. CDR3 sequence (DNA): TGTGCCAGAAGCCAAGAAGAAACCGGGGAGCTGTTTTTT. Translation gives CARSQEETGELFF.

This clonotype was seen once. The chain recombines TRBV6-1 with TRBJ1-1; perhaps TRBD1 as D (5 bases). V was pared by 3 bases and J by 7 bases, with 15 bases between. This CDR3 has 14 residues. Germline V gives CDR1 MNHNS, CDR2 SASEGT. The CDR3 is CASSERGGWNEAFF. In DNA form, the CDR3 reads TGTGCCAGCAGTGAGAGGGGAGGATGGAATGAAGCTTTCTTT.

This chain uses TRBV12-3 or TRBV12-4 with TRBJ2-5; tentative D call: TRBD1 (5 bases). The CDR3 loop spans 12 amino acids. V shed 5 bases and J shed 6 bases, with 10 bases lying between them. CDR3 region: CASSRGKKTQYF. The CDR3 DNA is TGTGCCAGCAGTAGGGGTAAGAAGACCCAGTACTTC.

About this clonotype itself: The junction shows a germline mismatch at one end, possibly a read error. This rearrangement joins TRBV25-1 to TRBJ2-1; 10 nucleotides agree with TRBD2. There are 17 residues in the CDR3. Germline V CDR1 and CDR2: MGHDK, SYGVNS. CDR3 DNA sequence: TGTGCCAACAGTGAATGGGATGTTAGCGGGAGGCGTAATGAGCAGTTCTTC. Translation: CANSEWDVSGRRNEQFF.

Concerning this clonotype: Possible read error: a much larger clone is one base away. The gene calls are TRBV6-2 or TRBV6-3 and TRBJ2-7, with D unclear. There are 12 residues in the CDR3. The germline V and J ends were trimmed by 4 bases and 6 bases, with 10 bases remaining between them. Germline V CDR1 and CDR2: MNHEY, SVGEGT. The CDR3, as DNA: TGTGCCAGCAGTTCGGTTGAGGCCGAGCAGTACTTC. Its translation: CASSSVEAEQYF.

On this clonotype: At one end the junction does not follow the germline gene, possibly because of a read error. CDR3 coding DNA: TGTGCCGGCGGCAATGGGGGAGTCACCCGCTACGAACAGTACTTC. Translating gives CAGGNGGVTRYEQYF. The J gene is TRBJ2-7, the V gene TRBV6-5; D may be TRBD1 or TRBD2 (5 bases each). Per the germline V gene, CDR1 is MNHEY and CDR2 is SVGAGI. The CDR3 runs 15 residues.

The CDR3 sequence: CASSQAIAEGYGYTF. CDR3 DNA sequence: TGTGCCAGCAGCCAAGCCATAGCTGAGGGCTATGGCTACACCTTC. The J gene is TRBJ1-2, the V gene TRBV4-2; D gene ambiguous. Trimming shortened V by 1 base and J by 4 bases, and 13 bases separated the two germline ends. The CDR3 totals 15 residues. Germline CDR1 LGHNA, CDR2 YNFKEQ.

The gene calls are TRBV7-2 and TRBJ2-1; the D is unclear. Germline values: CDR1 SGHTA, CDR2 FQGNSA. This CDR3 has 13 residues. With 8 bases removed from V and 9 bases from J, the gap between germline ends came to 17 bases. CDR3 loop: CASGSMTLSEQFF. The DNA for the CDR3 is TGTGCCAGCGGATCTATGACACTTAGTGAGCAGTTCTTC.

In the case of this clonotype: A much bigger clone sits one base away, suggesting this may be a read error. This chain joins TRBV28 and TRBJ1-2; the D is unclear. CDR1 is MDHEN and CDR2 is SYDVKM in the germline V gene. V was shortened by 2 bases and J by 0 bases, with 13 bases between the two germline ends. The CDR3 consists of 16 residues. As DNA, the CDR3 is TGTGCCAGCAGTTTACCCGGGAGAAAGACTAACTATGGCTACACCTTC. It specifies CASSLPGRKTNYGYTF.

The V and J genes are TRBV11-2 and TRBJ2-3; perhaps TRBD1 as D (5 bases). The CDR3 has 16 amino acids. Germline V gene lookup returns CDR1 SGHAT and CDR2 FQNNGV. CDR3 sequence (DNA): TGTGCGCGCAGCCTTTTTCAGGGCTCTAGCACAGATACGCAGTATTTT. The encoded protein is CARSLFQGSSTDTQYF.

The chain combines TRBV12-1 with TRBJ2-3; the table's D call, TRBD1, was not checked against the DNA. TRBV12-1 is a recognized pseudogene. This CDR3 is 18 amino acids long. Here the CDR3 reads CASSFDLMRGLSTDTQYF. CDR3 DNA sequence: TGTGCCAGCAGCTTCGATCTTATGAGGGGGCTCTCCACAGATACGCAGTATTTT.

A note on this clonotype: This may be a read error: a much more frequent sequence differs by one nucleotide. The chain combines TRBV10-1 with TRBJ2-1; D gene ambiguous. CDR1 is WNHNN and CDR2 is SYGVQD in the germline V gene (reference sequence). The CDR3 has 16 residues. The V end was cut by 0 bases, the J end by 6 bases, with 15 bases between. This CDR3 reads CASSESVTPQSNEQFF. CDR3 sequence (DNA): TGCGCCAGCAGTGAGTCAGTGACCCCTCAAAGCAATGAGCAGTTCTTC.

A remark on this clonotype: Germline is not matched at one junction end, which may reflect a read error. The rearrangement joins TRBV20-1 to TRBJ2-3; the D gene is possibly TRBD2 (5 bases). This CDR3 is 15 amino acids long. Germline V gene data show CDR1 as DFQATT and CDR2 as SNEGSKA (reference sequence). This CDR3 is CSARDSGLNTHTQYF. CDR3 DNA: TGCAGTGCTAGAGATTCTGGACTCAACACACATACGCAGTATTTT.

Details on this clonotype: Here the CDR3 omits its conserved ending phenylalanine or tryptophan, so a read error is the likely source. The DNA is left out, because the CDR3 cannot be placed on it with certainty; the CDR3 is given as TCRdb lists it. The chain combines TRBV20-1 with TRBJ2-7; the D segment call TRBD2 is taken from the table without a DNA check. The CDR3 length is 13 residues, termini included. Germline CDR1 reads DFQATT; CDR2 reads SNEGSKA (reference sequence). CDR3 residues: CSARLAGVYEQYI.

The chain employs TRBV6-6 and TRBJ2-7, with TRBD2 identical over 13 bases. Germline V CDR1 and CDR2: MNHNY, SVGAGI (reference sequence). V dropped 5 bases and J dropped 4; count of bases not matched to a gene: 8. This CDR3 has 16 amino acids. In nucleotides, the CDR3 is TGTGCCAGCAGTACCTCGACTAGCGGGGGGACGTACGAGCAGTACTTC. This translates into CASSTSTSGGTYEQYF.

This clonotype has a handful of counts. The V and J genes are TRBV12-3 or TRBV12-4 and TRBJ1-1, with D maybe TRBD1 (5 bases). Deletions cut 6 bases from V and 1 base from J, with 18 bases between. The CDR3 length is 16 residues. CDR3 residues: CASSPTRGASNTEAFF. As DNA, the CDR3 is TGTGCCAGCAGCCCTACAAGGGGCGCCTCGAACACTGAAGCTTTCTTT.

The CDR3, as DNA: TGCAGTGCTGCCTCAGCGGGGGTCATAGATACGCAGTATTTT. The encoded protein is CSAASAGVIDTQYF. The gene calls are TRBV20-1 and TRBJ2-3; 8 bases align to TRBD2. Germline V gene data show CDR1 as DFQATT and CDR2 as SNEGSKA (reference sequence). J lost 5 bases, V lost 5 bases, and 9 bases had no gene match. The CDR3 is 14 residues long.

The rearrangement links TRBV4-2 to TRBJ1-2; tentative D call: TRBD1 (6 bases). The CDR3 spans 14 residues. The germline gives CDR1 LGHNA, CDR2 YNFKEQ. Trimming removed 3 bases at V and 9 bases at J, with 17 bases between. CDR3: CASSQQTGRDSYTF. The CDR3 nucleotides are TGTGCCAGCAGCCAGCAGACAGGACGGGATAGCTACACCTTC.

The rearrangement joins TRBV11-3 to TRBJ2-1; D ambiguous. The length of the CDR3 is 13 residues. V dropped 9 bases and J dropped 8 bases, with 17 bases sitting between them. Germline values: CDR1 SGHNT, CDR2 YENEEA. CDR3 in amino acids: CASSGSQGHEQFF. In DNA, the CDR3 is TGTGCCAGTTCGGGCTCTCAAGGCCATGAGCAGTTCTTC.

As for this clonotype: This may arise from a read error, as a much more abundant clone is one base away. V is TRBV20-1 and J is TRBJ2-7; maybe TRBD2 (5 bases). This CDR3 comprises 12 residues. Looked up from germline, CDR1 is DFQATT and CDR2 is SNEGSKA (reference sequence). The V gene lost 7 bases and the J gene lost 7 bases, with 17 bases spanning the gap. The CDR3 loop is CSVQDSCLEQYF. The CDR3 coding sequence is TGCAGTGTTCAGGACTCATGTCTAGAGCAGTACTTC.

In the case of this clonotype: In this CDR3 the conserved last residue, phenylalanine or tryptophan, is missing, so a read error is likely. The limits of the CDR3 on the DNA are not certain, so only TCRdb's listed CDR3 is given. The rearrangement uses TRBV10-2 and TRBJ1-3; the table's D call, TRBD1, has no DNA check behind it. The CDR3 contains 16 residues when both ends are counted. Germline CDR1 WSHSY, CDR2 SAAADI. This CDR3 is CASSERGGADGNTTYL.

As concerns this clonotype: One end of the junction does not line up with germline, which may come from a read error. The CDR3 DNA is TGTGCCAGCGGTTTAAGTTCAGGGGCAGATAGGCAGTATTTT. As protein: CASGLSSGADRQYF. The genes are TRBV11-3 and TRBJ2-3; D is possibly TRBD1 (6 bases). Germline CDR1 SGHNT, CDR2 YENEEA. This CDR3 is 14 amino acids long.

This clonotype occurred many times. The V and J genes are TRBV20-1 and TRBJ1-5; 10 positions agree with TRBD1. With V trimmed by 1 base and J by 5 bases, 8 bases remained unmatched. The V gene's germline CDR1 is DFQATT and CDR2 SNEGSKA (reference sequence). The CDR3 extends over 16 amino acids. In DNA form, the CDR3 reads TGCAGTGCTAGAGCCGTAGACAGGGGGCTTTATCAGCCCCAGCATTTT. It yields the protein CSARAVDRGLYQPQHF.

This clonotype was counted only a few times. The junction does not match germline at one end; this may be a read error. V gene TRBV4-1 combines with J gene TRBJ2-5; D may match TRBD1 or TRBD2 (6 bases each). The CDR3 extends over 16 amino acids. The germline CDR1 and CDR2 sequences are MGHRA and YSYEKL. This CDR3 is CASSQGSTGTQETQYF. In DNA form, the CDR3 reads TGTGCCAGCAGCCAAGGTAGTACAGGGACTCAAGAGACCCAGTACTTC.

This clonotype was seen only a few times. A read error may explain this, as a much larger clone is one base away. The genes are TRBV11-2 and TRBJ2-7, with 12 bases matching TRBD2. The V gene's germline CDR1 is SGHAT and CDR2 FQNNGV. The V gene end was trimmed by 3 bases and the J gene end by 4 bases; junction bases not matched to a gene: 7. There are 16 residues in the CDR3. The CDR3 region is CASSFTSGGTVYEQYF. The CDR3 DNA reads TGTGCCAGCAGCTTTACTAGCGGGGGGACCGTGTACGAGCAGTACTTC.

V usage is TRBV7-8 and J usage is TRBJ2-3; D gene uncertain. The V end was cut by 5 bases, the J end by 3 bases, with 9 bases between. This CDR3 comprises 13 residues. CDR1 is SGHVS and CDR2 is FQNEAQ in the germline V gene. DNA of the CDR3: TGTGCCAGCAGCCCAAACCCTACAGATACGCAGTATTTT. Protein: CASSPNPTDTQYF.

There are a few counts of this clonotype. The V gene is TRBV4-2, the J gene TRBJ1-3, with unresolved D. Germline loops: CDR1 LGHNA, CDR2 YNFKEQ. V was cut by 3 bases and J by 2 bases, with 20 bases left in between. The CDR3 spans 18 residues. CDR3 sequence reads: CASSHDPGFSRPGNTIYF. CDR3 DNA sequence: TGTGCCAGCAGCCATGACCCTGGCTTCTCTAGGCCTGGAAACACCATATATTTT.

This clonotype was found many times. This rearrangement joins TRBV29-1 to TRBJ1-4; tentatively, D is TRBD1 (6 bases). V was clipped by 8 bases and J by 6 bases, with 22 bases between them. CDR1 and CDR2 from the germline V gene are SQVTM and ANQGSEA. The CDR3 is 15 amino acids. The CDR3 loop reads CSFRTRQDGDEKLFF. CDR3 bases: TGCAGCTTTCGCACGAGACAGGATGGAGATGAAAAACTGTTTTTT.